These 9 T cell receptor beta chains originate from one sample sequenced in a study of cytotoxic CD8 clonotypes in ibrutinib-treated CLL (dated by TCRdb to the early 2020s). The time point label here, explained by the study, means: about twelve months on ibrutinib. To prepare the library, the immunoSEQ multiplex PCR assay was applied. The clones in this table, taken by TCRdb from immuneACCESS, are in-frame only. Not every clone is retained; where verified, under half of the shortfall comes from an unresolved V gene, and the cause of the rest is unknown. The sample includes about 200,000 clones, with about four fifths observed a single time. In total, the top ten clones hold 9.5% to 12% of the sample. The source was PBMCs, collected after 12 months of ibrutinib treatment. The origin of the receptors is a human donor with chronic lymphocytic leukemia.

This clone was detected only a few times. The rearrangement uses TRBV18 and TRBJ1-1; no clear D. Trimming removed 3 bases from V and 1 base from J, with 6 bases in between. The CDR3 runs 13 residues. Germline lookup yields CDR1 KGHSH and CDR2 LQKENI. The chain's CDR3 is CASSPTTNTEAFF. The CDR3 DNA is TGTGCCAGCTCACCGACGACGAACACTGAAGCTTTCTTT. The entire variable domain, with the rest obtained from reference TRBV18 and TRBJ1-1, is as follows: NAGVMQNPRHLVRRRGQEARLRCSPMKGHSHVYWYRQLPEEGLKFMVYLQKENIIDESGMPKERFSAEFPKEGPSILRIQQVVRGDSAAYFCASSPTTNTEAFFGQGTRLTVV.

The rearrangement uses TRBV6-6 and TRBJ2-7; 12 bases match TRBD1. From germline, CDR1 is MNHNY and CDR2 SVGAGI (reference sequence). The CDR3 is 13 residues long. V trimming: 6 bases; J trimming: 5 bases; junction bases outside the gene matches: 2. CDR3 protein: CASSGTGGHEQYF. Written as DNA, the CDR3 is TGTGCCAGCAGCGGGACAGGGGGCCACGAGCAGTACTTC.

The CDR3 spells CASSTPLGDEQFF. CDR3 DNA: TGTGCCAGCAGTACCCCACTGGGAGATGAGCAGTTCTTC. The chain couples TRBV28 to TRBJ2-1; tentatively, D is TRBD2 (5 bases). Germline CDR1 is MDHEN and CDR2 is SYDVKM. Trimming took 5 bases from V and 8 from J, leaving 13 bases between them. The CDR3 runs 13 residues.

This rearrangement joins TRBV19 to TRBJ1-5, with 8 bases aligning to TRBD1. This CDR3 is 16 amino acids long. V gave up 7 bases and J gave up 7 bases; unmatched junction bases: 15. The V gene's germline CDR1 is LNHDA and CDR2 SQIVND (reference sequence). The CDR3 nucleotides are TGTGCCAGTAACCTCAGGACGACAGGGGATCCACAGCCCCAGCATTTT. This sequence encodes CASNLRTTGDPQPQHF.

The V call is TRBV18, the J call TRBJ2-7; TRBD1 might be the D (7 bases). The CDR3 runs to 14 residues. V lost 3 bases, J lost 2 bases, and 11 bases lay in between. Germline V gives CDR1 KGHSH, CDR2 LQKENI. In DNA, the CDR3 is TGTGCCAGCTCACCGCGGGACAGCCCCTACGAGCAGTACTTC. This gives the protein CASSPRDSPYEQYF.

This clone has only a few counts. Distinct nucleotide sequences in the sample also encode this CDR3. The chain is built from TRBV5-6 and TRBJ1-2; D uncertain. From germline, CDR1 is SGHDT and CDR2 YYEEEE. CDR3 length equals 12 residues. Trimming removed 2 bases at V and 2 bases at J, with 4 bases between. As DNA, the CDR3 is TGTGCCAGCAGCTTCTCCAACTATGGCTACACCTTC. Translation: CASSFSNYGYTF.

This clone has just one count. The V and J genes are TRBV11-2 and TRBJ1-1, with D uncertain. Deletions cut 6 bases from V and 4 bases from J, with 12 bases between. The CDR3 is 13 residues long. Germline lookup yields CDR1 SGHAT and CDR2 FQNNGV. The CDR3 nucleotides read TGTGCCAGCAGGGTGGGTGGGCGCACTGAAGCTTTCTTT. It specifies CASRVGGRTEAFF. Supplemented by reference TRBV11-2 and TRBJ1-1, the full variable domain reads EAGVAQSPRYKIIEKRQSVAFWCNPISGHATLYWYQQILGQGPKLLIQFQNNGVVDDSQLPKDRFSAERLKGVDSTLKIQPAKLEDSAVYLCASRVGGRTEAFFGQGTRLTVV.

The rearrangement links TRBV2 to TRBJ1-5; D is ambiguous. This CDR3 spans 14 amino acids. V dropped 4 bases and J dropped 0 bases, with 7 bases sitting between them. Germline lookup yields CDR1 SNHLY and CDR2 FYNNEI. DNA of the CDR3: TGTGCCAGCAGTGTATGGAGTAGCAATCAGCCCCAGCATTTT. Translation: CASSVWSSNQPQHF.

The table lists this clone with a few counts. This sample includes further DNA sequences coding for the same CDR3. V and J are TRBV9 and TRBJ2-2; tentatively, D is TRBD1 or TRBD2 (5 bases each). Germline lookup yields CDR1 SGDLS and CDR2 YYNGEE. CDR3 length: 15 amino acids. The germline V and J ends were trimmed by 0 bases and 2 bases, with 8 bases remaining between them. CDR3 sequence (DNA): TGTGCCAGCAGCGTAGCAGGGACCAACACCGGGGAGCTGTTTTTT. As protein: CASSVAGTNTGELFF.